This paragraph reports one T cell receptor beta chain. The source of the sample is a study of blood T cell repertoires in COVID-19. Overall study: Collection of acute and convalescent COVID-19 samples took place in the United States, Italy and Spain.

The length of the CDR3 is 15 residues. The ends lost 3 bases at V and 7 bases at J; junction bases unmatched: 9. Per the germline V gene, CDR1 is SEHNR and CDR2 is FQNEAQ (reference sequence). In the study's own analysis: Estimation of nucleated cell counts was performed using reference gene primer amplification. Repertoires were generated with immunoSEQ multiplex PCR, while TCRdb's copy carries only in-frame clones and drops some. V and J calls and clone size are as listed in that table; D and trimming were resolved from the DNA. The repertoire holds 4,500 to 5,500 clones, with about 76% as singletons.

The sequence was collected from a human donor in a cohort sampled during active COVID-19. Sequenced: peripheral blood. The chain couples TRBV7-9 to TRBJ2-1; 7 nucleotides line up with TRBD1. CDR3 in amino acids: CASSFEGADGNEQFF. The CDR3 DNA reads as TGTGCCAGCAGCTTCGAGGGGGCTGACGGGAATGAGCAGTTCTTC.